Below, 22 T cell receptor beta chains from the same sample are listed, as sequenced in a study of identical twins. TCRdb re-analysed the 5' RACE reads in MiXCR, keeping a single row per CDR3 protein. The table lists some 500,000 distinct CDR3 sequences, 11% to 15% of them singletons, with over 0.5% in the top ten. These same data were also listed under a study on yellow fever vaccine responses in identical twins.

The sequenced material came from CD4+ T cells sorted from blood. The receptor set was obtained from a woman under 30 in good health.

This clonotype has only a few counts. The rearrangement links TRBV10-3 to TRBJ2-3; no clear D gene. This CDR3 is built from 13 residues. Germline V gene sequence: CDR1 ENHRY, CDR2 SYGVKD. V was pared by 4 bases and J by 8 bases, with 13 bases between. The chain's CDR3 is CAISVQLVGTQYF. The CDR3 DNA reads TGTGCCATCAGTGTGCAGCTCGTAGGTACGCAGTATTTT.

The chain employs TRBV5-1 and TRBJ2-5, with D unclear. Germline CDR1 and CDR2: SGHRS and YFSETQ. The CDR3 spans 17 residues. V dropped 1 base and J dropped 4 bases, with 20 bases sitting between them. The CDR3 region is CASSLPDGNYPGETQYF. Here the CDR3 DNA reads TGCGCCAGCAGCTTGCCAGATGGTAACTATCCAGGAGAGACCCAGTACTTC.

The rearrangement joins TRBV20-1 to TRBJ1-5; D gene ambiguous. V was cut by 2 bases and J by 2 bases, with 13 bases left in between. This CDR3 comprises 15 residues. In germline, CDR1 is DFQATT, CDR2 SNEGSKA (reference sequence). The CDR3: CSARIGEIGNQPQHF. CDR3 in DNA: TGCAGTGCTAGAATTGGGGAGATCGGCAATCAGCCCCAGCATTTT.

The rearrangement uses TRBV7-8 and TRBJ2-7; tentatively, D is TRBD2 (6 bases). Per germline, CDR1 SGHVS and CDR2 FQNEAQ. Trimming left V 2 bases short and J 4 bases short, with 15 bases between. The CDR3 extends over 15 amino acids. The CDR3 DNA is TGTGCCAGCAGCTTATTAAGGACTAAGACGTACGAGCAGTACTTC. Its translation is CASSLLRTKTYEQYF.

This sequence joins TRBV5-6 and TRBJ2-5; D possibly corresponds to TRBD2 (7 bases). Trimming took 6 bases from V and 4 from J, leaving 34 bases between them. Germline CDR1 is SGHDT and CDR2 is YYEEEE. This CDR3 is 20 amino acids long. DNA of the CDR3: TGTGCCAGCACGGTACAGGGCCGAGGGAGGGCCCAGGTCTTCGGAGAGACCCAGTACTTC. It translates to CASTVQGRGRAQVFGETQYF.

The chain carries TRBV24-1 and TRBJ2-5, with 9 bases identical to TRBD1. The CDR3 spans 15 residues. Germline V gene data show CDR1 as KGHDR and CDR2 as SFDVKD. V was clipped by 4 bases and J by 4 bases; unmatched bases: 6. CDR3 nucleotide sequence: TGTGCCACCAGTGACAACGGACAGGGGTCAGAGACCCAGTACTTC. It encodes CATSDNGQGSETQYF.

This clonotype was counted many times. The chain has TRBV5-1 and TRBJ2-7; TRBD2 matches at 7 bases. The germline V gene has CDR1 SGHRS and CDR2 YFSETQ. The CDR3 totals 13 residues. V was pared by 2 bases and J by 3 bases, with 2 bases of the junction left unmatched. CDR3 loop: CASSFAGVYEQYF. In DNA, the CDR3 is TGCGCCAGCAGCTTTGCGGGAGTCTACGAGCAGTACTTC.

The genes are TRBV9 and TRBJ2-1, with 7 bases lining up with TRBD1. The germline V gene has CDR1 SGDLS and CDR2 YYNGEE. The V gene end was trimmed by 3 bases and the J gene end by 2 bases; junction bases not matched to a gene: 5. The CDR3 is 15 residues long. The chain's CDR3 is CASSATGKTYNEQFF. The DNA for the CDR3 is TGTGCCAGCAGCGCGACAGGGAAGACCTACAATGAGCAGTTCTTC.

This clonotype has only a few counts. The rearrangement uses TRBV12-3 or TRBV12-4 and TRBJ2-3; 10 nucleotides agree with TRBD2. CDR3 length: 16 residues. After removal of 6 bases from V and 2 bases from J, the junction contained 8 bases not matched to a gene. CDR3 sequence: CASSLPSGGATDTQYF. The DNA for the CDR3 is TGTGCCAGCAGCCTACCCAGCGGGGGGGCCACAGATACGCAGTATTTT.

This clonotype occurred many times. The V call is TRBV6-5, the J call TRBJ1-1; D call uncertain. This CDR3 comprises 13 residues. The V gene's germline CDR1 is MNHEY and CDR2 SVGAGI. The V and J ends lost 1 base and 6 bases respectively, with 9 bases between them. CDR3 in DNA: TGTGCCAGCAGTTACTTCCAGAAGGCTGAAGCTTTCTTT. It codes for CASSYFQKAEAFF.

This clonotype was recorded a few times. The CDR3 loop reads CASSITVGSEQYF. The CDR3 nucleotides read TGTGCCAGTAGTATTACCGTGGGTAGCGAGCAGTACTTC. The chain recombines TRBV19 with TRBJ2-7; D not resolved. This CDR3 contains 13 residues. Trimming removed 3 bases from V and 6 bases from J, with 12 bases in between. Germline CDR1 LNHDA, CDR2 SQIVND (reference sequence).

This clonotype has a count of ten or more. The V and J genes are TRBV7-9 and TRBJ2-7, with 7 bases that match TRBD1. CDR1 SEHNR and CDR2 FQNEAQ come from the germline V gene (reference sequence). This CDR3 region has 13 residues. V shed 5 bases, J shed 2 bases, and the junction held 3 bases outside the gene matches. The chain's CDR3 is CASSPTGPYEQYF. Here the CDR3 DNA reads TGTGCCAGCAGCCCGACAGGGCCCTACGAGCAGTACTTC. The entire variable domain, with the rest obtained from reference TRBV7-9 and TRBJ2-7, is as follows: DTGVSQNPRHKITKRGQNVTFRCDPISEHNRLYWYRQTLGQGPEFLTYFQNEAQLEKSRLLSDRFSAERPKGSFSTLEIQRTEQGDSAMYLCASSPTGPYEQYFGPGTRLTVT.

In its sample, this clonotype was seen a few times. The rearrangement links TRBV15 to TRBJ2-7; 14 bases are shared with TRBD2. This CDR3 region has 17 residues. The trim removed 0 bases at V and 1 base at J, leaving 2 bases unmatched. Germline V CDR1 and CDR2: LNHNV, YYDKDF (reference sequence). CDR3 bases: TGTGCCACCAGCAGAGACGGGACTAGCGGGAGTTCCTACGAGCAGTACTTC. This encodes CATSRDGTSGSSYEQYF.

This clonotype appeared a few times. The genes are TRBV5-8 and TRBJ1-4; D remains unclear. The CDR3 has 14 amino acids. Germline V gene lookup returns CDR1 SGHTS and CDR2 YDEGEE. V dropped 1 base and J dropped 5 bases, with 9 bases sitting between them. CDR3 in amino acids: CASSLRQLNEKLFF. CDR3 DNA sequence: TGTGCCAGCAGCTTGCGGCAGCTAAATGAAAAACTGTTTTTT.

The chain uses TRBV12-3 or TRBV12-4 and TRBJ2-5, with 12 bases aligning to TRBD1. V trimming: 6 bases; J trimming: 4 bases; junction bases outside the gene matches: 6. CDR3 length: 15 residues. The CDR3 DNA reads as TGTGCCAGCAGCCGGGGACAGGGGGCTCGAGAGACCCAGTACTTC. Protein product: CASSRGQGARETQYF.

Comment on this clonotype: The germline gene is not matched at one end of the junction; a read error may be the cause. The rearrangement joins TRBV20-1 to TRBJ2-3; 7 bases map to TRBD2. The CDR3 contains 15 residues. Germline CDR1 DFQATT, CDR2 SNEGSKA (reference sequence). CDR3 DNA: TGCAGTGCTAGAGTTGGACTAGTCGGCACAGATACGCTGTATTTT. Protein: CSARVGLVGTDTLYF.

This clonotype has a handful of counts. The chain has TRBV2 and TRBJ2-1, with 14 bases aligning to TRBD2. There are 15 residues in the CDR3. CDR1 and CDR2 (germline): SNHLY, FYNNEI. V gave up 5 bases and J gave up 9 bases; unmatched junction bases: 6. The DNA for the CDR3 is TGTGCCAGCAGTCACAGACTAGCGGGGGGGGCTGAGCAGTTCTTC. It encodes CASSHRLAGGAEQFF.

The chain joins TRBV2 to TRBJ2-7, with TRBD1 matching over 7 bases. Germline-derived CDR1 and CDR2 are SNHLY and FYNNEI. The CDR3 runs to 16 residues. Trimming cost V 3 bases and J 5 bases; bases outside gene matches: 13. The CDR3 reads CASSELGRTGRHEQYF. CDR3 coding DNA: TGTGCCAGCAGTGAGTTGGGAAGGACAGGACGTCACGAGCAGTACTTC. The full variable domain, completed using reference TRBV2 and TRBJ2-7, is EPEVTQTPSHQVTQMGQEVILRCVPISNHLYFYWYRQILGQKVEFLVSFYNNEISEKSEIFDDQFSVERPDGSNFTLKIRSTKLEDSAMYFCASSELGRTGRHEQYFGPGTRLTVT.

This clonotype appeared many times. The V gene is TRBV18, the J gene TRBJ2-5; D unclear. The germline CDR1 and CDR2 sequences are KGHSH and LQKENI. Trimming shortened V by 8 bases and J by 1 base, and 8 bases separated the two germline ends. The CDR3 totals 12 residues. CDR3 in amino acids: CASSPSQETQYF. Written as DNA, the CDR3 is TGTGCCAGCAGCCCCAGCCAAGAGACCCAGTACTTC.

This clonotype was seen only a few times. This chain uses TRBV20-1 with TRBJ2-1; TRBD2 agrees at 10 bases. Per germline, CDR1 DFQATT and CDR2 SNEGSKA (reference sequence). CDR3 size: 15 residues. The ends lost 5 bases at V and 3 bases at J; junction bases unmatched: 7. The CDR3 region is CSASLAGDRYNEQFF. CDR3 in DNA: TGCAGTGCTTCGCTAGCGGGGGACCGCTACAATGAGCAGTTCTTC.

This clonotype has only a few counts. The V call is TRBV7-2, the J call TRBJ2-5; D perhaps matches TRBD1 (6 bases). CDR1 SGHTA and CDR2 FQGNSA come from the germline V gene. Trimming pared 5 bases from V and 5 bases from J, leaving 12 bases between. This CDR3 spans 13 amino acids. CDR3 coding DNA: TGTGCCAGCAGCATAGAAAGGGGGGAGACCCAGTACTTC. It specifies CASSIERGETQYF.

There are a few counts of this clonotype. The gene calls are TRBV27 and TRBJ2-5; D is unresolved. Germline assignment: CDR1 MNHEY and CDR2 SMNVEV (reference sequence). V lost 0 bases to trimming and J lost 5 bases, with 7 bases between them. This CDR3 spans 13 amino acids. The DNA for the CDR3 is TGTGCCAGCAGTTTATCTTTCTCGGAGACCCAGTACTTC. Translating it yields CASSLSFSETQYF.